The 10 T cell receptor beta chains below all came from one sample that was sequenced in a study of blood T cell repertoires in COVID-19. Clones were sequenced by immunoSEQ multiplex PCR, and TCRdb holds only the in-frame ones, with some missing. The sample has a few hundred thousand clones, roughly 80% seen once; the top ten hold roughly 10%. Input material: peripheral blood. These receptors were collected from a woman of 80 years or more with COVID-19, enrolled during active disease.

The chain uses TRBV27 and TRBJ2-6; the D is unclear. Germline loops: CDR1 MNHEY, CDR2 SMNVEV (reference sequence). V lost 4 bases and J lost 4, with 11 bases in between. The CDR3 runs 15 residues. The CDR3 region is CASSSQYLGANVLTF. The CDR3 DNA sequence: TGTGCCAGCAGTTCACAGTATCTGGGGGCCAACGTCCTGACTTTC.

V and J are TRBV5-4 and TRBJ1-3, with TRBD1 matching over 7 bases. The CDR3 covers 16 residues. CDR1 is SGHNT and CDR2 is YYREEE in the germline V gene (reference sequence). After removal of 0 bases from V and 1 base from J, the junction contained 4 bases not matched to a gene. This CDR3 is CASSLGQGFSGNTIYF. DNA for the CDR3: TGTGCCAGCAGCTTGGGACAGGGTTTTTCTGGAAACACCATATATTTT.

This chain uses TRBV18 with TRBJ2-1; TRBD2 matches 15 bases. The CDR3 spans 22 residues. CDR1 is KGHSH and CDR2 is LQKENI in the germline V gene. Trimming at V came to 0 bases and at J to 5 bases, leaving 17 bases not matched to a gene. In DNA form, the CDR3 reads TGTGCCAGCTCACCACCCATGTCACAGGGACTAGCGGGGGGCTATCGAAACAATGAGCAGTTCTTC. It encodes CASSPPMSQGLAGGYRNNEQFF.

The chain is built from TRBV19 and TRBJ1-2; 9 nucleotides align to TRBD1. V dropped 5 bases and J dropped 4; count of bases not matched to a gene: 8. The CDR3 runs to 15 residues. Germline CDR1 is LNHDA and CDR2 is SQIVND (reference sequence). The CDR3 DNA sequence: TGTGCCAGTAGTCATACGGGACAGGGCGGCTATGGCTACACCTTC. This codes for CASSHTGQGGYGYTF.

This clone was detected once. The V and J genes are TRBV27 and TRBJ2-7, with D possibly TRBD1 on 5 matching bases. The CDR3 is 13 residues long. Between the trimmed V and J ends, which lost 4 bases and 1 base, there was a span of 8 bases. Germline V gene data show CDR1 as MNHEY and CDR2 as SMNVEV (reference sequence). CDR3 region: CASSSRQSYEQYF. In nucleotides, the CDR3 is TGTGCCAGCAGTTCCCGACAGTCCTACGAGCAGTACTTC.

The chain links TRBV18 to TRBJ2-3, with no clear D. The ends were cut back, 5 bases at V and 1 base at J, with 4 bases in the middle. The CDR3 loop spans 12 amino acids. Looked up from germline, CDR1 is KGHSH and CDR2 is LQKENI. In nucleotides, the CDR3 is TGTGCCAGCTCATCAGGCACAGATACGCAGTATTTT. Residues: CASSSGTDTQYF.

The chain couples TRBV28 to TRBJ2-7; TRBD2 agrees at 7 bases. The J segment lost 3 bases and the V segment lost 6 bases, leaving 8 bases of the junction unmatched. This CDR3 spans 14 amino acids. Germline V gives CDR1 MDHEN, CDR2 SYDVKM. The CDR3 region has the DNA TGTGCCAGCAGCTCCGCAAGCGGGATCTACGAGCAGTACTTC. This encodes CASSSASGIYEQYF.

Remarks on this clone: Other DNA sequences within the sample encode an identical CDR3. The chain is built from TRBV7-2 and TRBJ1-2; no clear D. CDR1 and CDR2 from the germline V gene are SGHTA and FQGNSA. The CDR3 spans 12 residues. Trimming pared 1 base from V and 7 bases from J, leaving 7 bases between. CDR3 loop: CASSLEAGGYTF. CDR3 sequence (DNA): TGTGCCAGCAGCTTAGAGGCGGGTGGCTACACCTTC.

This sequence joins TRBV19 and TRBJ1-6; perhaps TRBD1 as D (6 bases). The V gene's germline CDR1 is LNHDA and CDR2 SQIVND (reference sequence). This CDR3 comprises 13 residues. Trimming removed 4 bases at V and 7 bases at J, with 8 bases between. The CDR3 coding sequence is TGTGCCAGTAGTACAGGGGTGAATTCACCCCTCCACTTT. Amino acids: CASSTGVNSPLHF.

The gene calls are TRBV7-9 and TRBJ2-3; TRBD2 matches at 8 bases. The CDR3 is 16 amino acids. Per germline, CDR1 SEHNR and CDR2 FQNEAQ (reference sequence). V lost 6 bases to trimming and J lost 1 base; unmatched junction nucleotides: 9. CDR3 sequence reads: CASRPQGAGGTDTQYF. The DNA for the CDR3 is TGTGCCAGCAGGCCCCAAGGAGCGGGGGGCACAGATACGCAGTATTTT.